The T cell receptor beta chain described here comes from a study of type 1 regulatory T cells. Study results and limitations: Compared with non-type 1 regulatory T cells, type 1 regulatory T cells showed a more restricted TCR repertoire.

This clonotype showed up just a few times. Its antigen is undetermined. TCRdb itself ran the reads through MiXCR, one entry per CDR3 protein. The top ten clones hold less than 2.5% of a sample with roughly 65,000 distinct CDR3 sequences, more than 45% of them seen once. This TCR came from a human donor in good health. The sample taken for sequencing was cultured non-Tr1 T cells, either the whole culture or a sorted T cell fraction (not recorded which).

The chain's CDR3 is CASSETSGVYEQYF. The CDR3 DNA reads as TGCGCCAGCAGCGAAACTAGCGGGGTCTACGAGCAGTACTTC. This chain connects TRBV5-1 to TRBJ2-7; TRBD2 agrees at 10 bases. CDR1 is SGHRS, CDR2 YFSETQ, per germline. The CDR3 runs 14 residues. V trimming: 4 bases; J trimming: 3 bases; junction bases outside the gene matches: 4.